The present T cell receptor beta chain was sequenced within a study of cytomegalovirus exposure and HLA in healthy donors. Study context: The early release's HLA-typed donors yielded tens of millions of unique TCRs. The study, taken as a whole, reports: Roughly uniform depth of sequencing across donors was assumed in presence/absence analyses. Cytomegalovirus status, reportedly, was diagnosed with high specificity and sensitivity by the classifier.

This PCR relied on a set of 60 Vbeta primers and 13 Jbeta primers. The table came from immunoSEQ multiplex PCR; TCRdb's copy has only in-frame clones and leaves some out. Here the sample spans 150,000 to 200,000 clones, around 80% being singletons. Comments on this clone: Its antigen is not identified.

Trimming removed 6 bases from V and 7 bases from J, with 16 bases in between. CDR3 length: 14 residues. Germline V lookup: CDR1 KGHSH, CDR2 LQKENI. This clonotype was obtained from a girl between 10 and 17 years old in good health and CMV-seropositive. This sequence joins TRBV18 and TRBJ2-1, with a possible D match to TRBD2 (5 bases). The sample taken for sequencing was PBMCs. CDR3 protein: CASSPGKGLNEQFF. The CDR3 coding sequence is TGTGCCAGCTCGCCCGGGAAAGGGCTAAATGAGCAGTTCTTC.